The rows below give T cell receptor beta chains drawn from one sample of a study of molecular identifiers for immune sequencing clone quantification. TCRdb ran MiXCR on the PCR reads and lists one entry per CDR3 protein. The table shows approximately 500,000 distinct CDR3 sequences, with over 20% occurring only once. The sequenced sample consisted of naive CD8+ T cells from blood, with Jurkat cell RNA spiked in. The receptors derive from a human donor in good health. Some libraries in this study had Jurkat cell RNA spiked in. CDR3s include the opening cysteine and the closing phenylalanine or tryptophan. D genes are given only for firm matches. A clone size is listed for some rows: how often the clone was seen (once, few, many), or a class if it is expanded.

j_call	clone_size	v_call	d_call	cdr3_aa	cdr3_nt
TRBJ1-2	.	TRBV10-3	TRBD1	CAICRTGAALNYGYTF	TGTGCCATCTGCAGGACAGGGGCCGCTTTGAACTATGGCTACACCTTC
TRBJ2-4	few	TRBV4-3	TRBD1	CASSQGQGVDIQYF	TGCGCCAGCAGCCAAGGACAGGGTGTTGACATTCAGTACTTC
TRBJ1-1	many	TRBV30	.	CAWSLHTEAFF	TGTGCCTGGAGTCTACACACTGAAGCTTTCTTT
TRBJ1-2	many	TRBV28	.	CASSSPSTDRYYGYTF	TGTGCCAGCAGTTCCCCTTCAACCGACAGGTACTATGGCTACACCTTC
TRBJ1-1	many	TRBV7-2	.	CASSAKRQLGANTEAFF	TGTGCCAGCAGCGCGAAACGACAGTTAGGGGCCAACACTGAAGCTTTCTTT
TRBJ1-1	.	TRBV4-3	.	CASSQDLGRARNTEAFF	TGCGCCAGCAGCCAAGATTTGGGCAGGGCGAGGAACACTGAAGCTTTCTTT
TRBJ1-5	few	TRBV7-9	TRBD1	CASSVGTGSEPQHF	TGTGCCAGCAGCGTCGGGACAGGGAGCGAGCCCCAGCATTTT
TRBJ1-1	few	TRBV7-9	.	CASSSAYTGENTEAFF	TGTGCCAGCAGCTCCGCTTACACCGGCGAGAACACTGAAGCTTTCTTT
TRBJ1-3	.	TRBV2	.	CASSVGLTLDSSGNTIYF	TGTGCCAGCAGTGTTGGGCTAACCCTTGACTCCTCTGGAAACACCATATATTTT
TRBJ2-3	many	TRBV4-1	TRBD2	CASRSGGRGDTQYF	TGCGCCAGCAGAAGCGGGGGGAGGGGAGATACGCAGTATTTT
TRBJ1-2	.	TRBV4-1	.	CASSPGGTPGDHGYTF	TGCGCCAGCAGCCCTGGCGGGACACCCGGGGATCATGGCTACACCTTC
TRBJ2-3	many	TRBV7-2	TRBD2	CASSLSGVAGDTQYF	TGTGCCAGCAGCTTAAGTGGGGTAGCGGGAGATACGCAGTATTTT
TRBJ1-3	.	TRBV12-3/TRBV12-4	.	CASSFTVGYQASGNTIYF	TGTGCCAGCAGTTTTACAGTGGGCTATCAGGCCTCTGGAAACACCATATATTTT
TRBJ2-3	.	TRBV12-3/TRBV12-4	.	CATRLGGSQYF	TGTGCCACCCGCCTTGGGGGCTCGCAGTATTTT
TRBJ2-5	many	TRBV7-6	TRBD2	CASSPDGGDETQYF	TGTGCCAGCAGCCCCGACGGGGGGGATGAGACCCAGTACTTC
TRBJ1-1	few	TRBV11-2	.	CASGTSTEAFF	TGTGCCAGCGGAACGAGCACTGAAGCTTTCTTT
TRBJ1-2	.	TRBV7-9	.	CASSSPQGHFYGYTF	TGTGCCAGCAGCTCCCCCCAGGGGCACTTCTATGGCTACACCTTC
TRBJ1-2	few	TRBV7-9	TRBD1	CASSSSDRGNYGYTF	TGTGCCAGCAGCTCCTCCGACAGGGGGAACTATGGCTACACCTTC
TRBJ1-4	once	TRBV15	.	CATSPEGFDEKLFF	TGTGCCACCAGTCCCGAGGGGTTTGATGAAAAACTGTTTTTT
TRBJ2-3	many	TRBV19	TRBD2	CASSISAGGESDTQYF	TGTGCCAGTAGTATCTCAGCGGGGGGGGAATCAGATACGCAGTATTTT
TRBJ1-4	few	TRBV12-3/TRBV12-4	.	CASSLEYEKLFF	TGTGCCAGCAGTTTAGAATATGAAAAACTGTTTTTT
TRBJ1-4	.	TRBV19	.	CASSTLGDPTPNEKLFF	TGTGCCAGTAGTACCTTGGGGGACCCGACCCCGAATGAAAAACTGTTTTTT
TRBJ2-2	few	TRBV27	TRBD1	CASSFPDRVGTGELFF	TGTGCCAGCAGTTTCCCCGACAGGGTGGGCACCGGGGAGCTGTTTTTT
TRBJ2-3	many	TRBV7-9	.	CASSLVTKQYF	TGTGCCAGCAGCTTAGTCACCAAACAGTATTTT
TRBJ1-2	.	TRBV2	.	CARSLDTNYGYTF	TGTGCCCGTTCTTTGGACACTAACTATGGCTACACCTTC
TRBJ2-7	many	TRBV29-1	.	CSALDTRDEQYF	TGCAGCGCCCTGGACACCCGGGATGAGCAGTACTTC
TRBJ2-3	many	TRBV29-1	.	CSVGGGTDTQYF	TGCAGCGTGGGCGGGGGCACAGATACGCAGTATTTT
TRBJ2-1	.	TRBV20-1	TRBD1	CSARDPTDRGYYNEQFF	TGCAGTGCTAGAGACCCCACGGACAGGGGTTATTACAATGAGCAGTTCTTC
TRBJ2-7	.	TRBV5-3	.	CASSSDKQFPEQYF	TGTGCCAGCAGCTCCGACAAACAGTTCCCCGAGCAGTACTTC
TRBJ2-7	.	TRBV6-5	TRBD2	CASSSGSGRIYEQYF	TGTGCCAGCAGCTCCGGCAGCGGGAGGATTTACGAGCAGTACTTC
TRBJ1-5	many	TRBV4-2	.	CASSGTENQPQHF	TGTGCCAGCAGCGGAACAGAGAATCAGCCCCAGCATTTT
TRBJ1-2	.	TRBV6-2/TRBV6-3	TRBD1	CASSYQGALYGYTF	TGTGCCAGCAGTTACCAGGGGGCGTTATACGGCTACACCTTC
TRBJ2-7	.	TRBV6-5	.	CASSQTPAGTYEQYF	TGTGCCAGCAGCCAAACCCCAGCCGGGACCTACGAGCAGTACTTC
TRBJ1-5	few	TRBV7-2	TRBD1	CASSTRDSYQPQHF	TGTGCCAGCAGCACCCGGGACAGCTATCAGCCCCAGCATTTT
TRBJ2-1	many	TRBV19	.	CASTQATRSSYNEQFF	TGTGCCAGTACCCAGGCAACGAGGAGCTCCTACAATGAGCAGTTCTTC
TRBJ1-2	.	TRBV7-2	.	CASSPVPAFRYGYTF	TGTGCCAGCAGCCCTGTCCCCGCCTTTCGCTATGGCTACACCTTC
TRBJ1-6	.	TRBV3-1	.	CASSQRTAGRSYNSPLHF	TGTGCCAGCAGCCAACGGACAGCCGGCCGCTCCTATAATTCACCCCTCCACTTT
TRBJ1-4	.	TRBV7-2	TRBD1	CASSIDRGLGEKLFF	TGTGCCAGCAGCATCGACAGGGGGCTAGGGGAAAAACTGTTTTTT
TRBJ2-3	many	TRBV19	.	CASSMPDTVHTDTQYF	TGTGCCAGTAGTATGCCGGACACCGTCCACACAGATACGCAGTATTTT
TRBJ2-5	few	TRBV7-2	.	CASSLDGGQYNQETQYF	TGTGCCAGCAGCTTAGACGGGGGGCAATACAATCAAGAGACCCAGTACTTC
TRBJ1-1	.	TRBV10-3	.	CAISDGSSGPEAFF	TGTGCCATCAGTGACGGTAGTTCCGGCCCTGAAGCTTTCTTT
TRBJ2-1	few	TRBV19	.	CASMVAGEQFF	TGTGCCAGTATGGTTGCTGGTGAGCAGTTCTTC
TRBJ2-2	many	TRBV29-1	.	CSVGSANTGELFF	TGCAGCGTTGGGTCAGCCAACACCGGGGAGCTGTTTTTT
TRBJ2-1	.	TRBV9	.	CASGQLEGRAYNEQFF	TGTGCCAGCGGTCAACTCGAGGGAAGGGCCTACAATGAGCAGTTCTTC
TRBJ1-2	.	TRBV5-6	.	CASSSGIPGNGYTF	TGTGCCAGCAGCTCCGGGATTCCCGGAAATGGCTACACCTTC
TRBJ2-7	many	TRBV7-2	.	CASSLGAGASYEQYF	TGTGCCAGCAGCTTAGGTGCGGGGGCCTCCTACGAGCAGTACTTC
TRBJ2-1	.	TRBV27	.	CASSLTGGASGFKFF	TGTGCCAGCAGTTTAACGGGTGGAGCCTCGGGTTTTAAGTTCTTC
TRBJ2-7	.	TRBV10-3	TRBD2	CAISESGGRVGEQYF	TGTGCCATCAGTGAGTCGGGCGGGAGGGTTGGGGAGCAGTACTTC
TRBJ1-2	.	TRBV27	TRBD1	CASSLRTGQAGHTF	TGTGCCAGCAGTTTACGGACAGGTCAGGCTGGCCACACCTTC
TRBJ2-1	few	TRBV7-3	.	CASSPRGFGNEQFF	TGTGCCAGCAGCCCCAGGGGTTTCGGGAATGAGCAGTTCTTC
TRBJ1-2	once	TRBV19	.	CASTTSGTPYFYGYTF	TGTGCCAGTACCACCTCCGGGACGCCTTATTTCTATGGCTACACCTTC
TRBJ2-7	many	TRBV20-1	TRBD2	CSARDRGLARDEQYF	TGCAGTGCTAGAGATCGAGGACTAGCGAGGGACGAGCAGTACTTC
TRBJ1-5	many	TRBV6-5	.	CASSLQGHQPQHF	TGTGCCAGCAGCCTACAGGGCCATCAGCCCCAGCATTTT
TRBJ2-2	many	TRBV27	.	CASSSLVGPGELFF	TGTGCCAGCAGTTCTCTTGTGGGTCCCGGGGAGCTGTTTTTT
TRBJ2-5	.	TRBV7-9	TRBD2	CASGRLAGVQETQYF	TGTGCCAGCGGACGCCTAGCGGGGGTCCAAGAGACCCAGTACTTC